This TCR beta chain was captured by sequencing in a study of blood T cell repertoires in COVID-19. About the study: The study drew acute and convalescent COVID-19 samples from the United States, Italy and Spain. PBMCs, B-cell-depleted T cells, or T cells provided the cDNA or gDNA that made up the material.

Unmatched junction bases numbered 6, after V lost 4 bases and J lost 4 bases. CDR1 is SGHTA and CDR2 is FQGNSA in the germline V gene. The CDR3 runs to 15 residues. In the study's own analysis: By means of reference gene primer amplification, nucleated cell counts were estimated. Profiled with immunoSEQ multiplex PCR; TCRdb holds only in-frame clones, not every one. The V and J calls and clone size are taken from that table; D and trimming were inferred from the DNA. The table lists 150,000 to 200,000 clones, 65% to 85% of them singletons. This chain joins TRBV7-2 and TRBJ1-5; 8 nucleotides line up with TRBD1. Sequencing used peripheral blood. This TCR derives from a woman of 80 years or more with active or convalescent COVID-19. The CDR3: CASSWSDRGNQPQHF. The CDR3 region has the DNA TGTGCCAGCAGCTGGAGCGACAGGGGTAATCAGCCCCAGCATTTT.